The text below deals with one TCR beta chain. No cognate antigen has been identified for it. The record has no base qualities; no much larger clone is one base away. The CDR3 regions of human TCRbeta chains were analyzed by immunosequencing. As for how the authors treated the data: Repertoire TCRs were checked for matches against a reference library of SARS-CoV-2-specific TCRs that had been generated using the MIRA antigen-specificity platform. Breadth meant the fraction of unique TCRs that were SARS-CoV-2-associated, whereas depth meant the fraction of total T cells that were SARS-CoV-2-associated. Using the MIRA data, each spike-specific TCR was mapped to the spike region that the TCR reacts to and placed in a CD4 or CD8 class. Log10-transformed breadth and depth values were compared by one-way ANOVA with Sidak's multiple comparisons tests. Entries here come from immuneACCESS through TCRdb and include only in-frame sequences with V and J called. Some clones fail to appear in such tables; in the studies checked, an unresolved V gene covers under half of the shortfall, and the cause of the remainder is unknown. Clonal size and the V and J genes are those of that table, whereas D and trimming came from the DNA. The sample table holds over 85,000 clones, of which more than 90% were seen once. Roughly 2.7% of the sample comes from the top ten.

This entry belongs to a study of T cell responses to AZD1222 COVID-19 vaccine (dated by TCRdb to 2020 to 2023). Broadly, across the study: TCR sequencing covered fewer than 250 trial participants: nearly 210 given two doses of AZD1222 and approximately 25 given two doses of MenACWY control vaccine. Trial participants were enrolled by age into 18-55, 56-69 and 70-plus year subgroups, with approximately 160, 26 and 62 TCR-sequenced participants respectively.

What this sample's time point label stands for: about 28 days (+/-7) after the second vaccine dose. AZD1222 recipients with second doses at about 4 weeks or about 12 weeks were pooled, because spike-specific TCR depth and breadth did not differ between schedules. Samples from vaccinated people were obtained from the UK trials COV001 and COV002, which included a single-blind randomized controlled phase 2/3 trial of AZD1222 (ChAdOx1 nCoV-19) in healthy adults. For TCRbeta chain sequencing, PBMC samples were collected from trial participants at day 0 and at day 28 after the second dose. The germline V gene sets CDR1 to MNHEY and CDR2 to SVGEGT. Including the terminal cysteine and phenylalanine, the CDR3 comprises 18 residues. Solely the CDR3 DNA is kept, with 54 bases framed from the first base. V sheds 5 bases and J sheds 6 bases, leaving 25 bases between their ends. General findings and caveats noted by the study authors: Because no day 14 peak-response samples were available, the repertoires could be characterized only after the peak T cell response. The 56-69-year group was small, and its depth increase did not reach significance, likely because of low power. Spike-specific TCR breadth and depth rose significantly after two AZD1222 doses compared with day 0 and with MenACWY recipients. The whole spike protein was spanned by vaccine-associated CD4 TCRs, and dominant responses were seen in regions 160-218 and 743-854. Conclusions about previously exposed vaccinees were limited because only 5 or 6 AZD1222 recipients were SARS-CoV-2 seropositive at baseline. Most participants were white British and females outnumbered males, and the authors suggested that clonal diversity may have been underestimated. Nearly half of unique spike-specific TCRs reportedly recognized epitopes outside regions mutated in the B.1.351 and B.1.1.7 variants.

Material: peripheral blood, obtained 28 days after the second AZD1222 dose. The chain links TRBV6-2 or TRBV6-3 with TRBJ2-2; tentative D gene TRBD2, with 7 bases matching. The receptor comes from an adult who received the AZD1222 COVID-19 vaccine. CDR3 sequence: CASSHLPPHRGGPGELFF. Here is the DNA: TGTGCCAGCAGTCATTTACCCCCGCATAGGGGGGGGCCCGGGGAGCTGTTTTTT.